This TCR beta chain was sequenced for a study of cytomegalovirus exposure and HLA in healthy donors. Study-level background: For the 300 to 400 genotyped donors, about 81% fell within the Caucasian-associated ancestry cluster.

With 60 Vbeta and 13 Jbeta primers, the PCR was carried out. The data were produced by immunoSEQ multiplex PCR, yet TCRdb's version contains in-frame clones alone and is incomplete. The sample has about 130,000 clones, roughly 68% seen once; the top ten hold about 4%. Unmatched junction bases numbered 8, after V lost 1 base and J lost 6 bases. CDR3 length: 15 residues. CDR1 is LGHNA and CDR2 is YNFKEQ in the germline V gene. Concerning this clone: Antigen unknown.

The study, taken as a whole, reports: Analyses of presence/absence relied on an assumption of roughly uniform sequencing depth across donors. CMV serostatus was the only immune exposure information that was available. Specificity for CMV antigens was confirmed in vitro for a few of the CMV-associated chains.

Sequenced input: PBMCs. This receptor was taken from a woman between 50 and 59 years old in good health and CMV-seropositive. The chain uses TRBV4-2 and TRBJ1-2; TRBD1 aligns across 7 bases. The CDR3 DNA sequence: TGTGCCAGCAGCCAAGCGGACAGGTTAGCGGATGGCTACACCTTC. It specifies CASSQADRLADGYTF.